Shown below are 11 T cell receptor beta chains from a single sample sequenced in a study of blood T cell repertoires in COVID-19. Clones were sequenced by immunoSEQ multiplex PCR, and TCRdb holds only the in-frame ones, with some missing. Seen here are 300,000 to 400,000 clones, about 89% observed once, and the top ten hold around 8%. Material for sequencing was peripheral blood. All receptors derive from a woman aged 45-60 years who had recovered from COVID-19.

The V gene is TRBV11-2, the J gene TRBJ2-2; the D is unclear. V was pared by 5 bases and J by 6 bases, with 10 bases between. Germline V gene data show CDR1 as SGHAT and CDR2 as FQNNGV. The CDR3 has 13 amino acids. CDR3 amino acids: CASSETRAGELFF. The CDR3 region has the DNA TGTGCCAGCAGCGAGACCCGGGCCGGGGAGCTGTTTTTT.

This chain uses TRBV11-2 with TRBJ2-5; 13 bases are a match to TRBD2. The V and J ends lost 3 bases and 1 base, in that order; junction bases with no gene match: 11. This CDR3 contains 19 residues. Per germline, CDR1 SGHAT and CDR2 FQNNGV. CDR3: CASSFPSTSGRRRQETQYF. Here the CDR3 DNA reads TGTGCCAGCAGCTTTCCGTCGACTAGCGGGAGGAGGCGCCAAGAGACCCAGTACTTC.

The rearrangement links TRBV7-2 to TRBJ1-1; perhaps TRBD1 as D (6 bases). Looked up from germline, CDR1 is SGHTA and CDR2 is FQGNSA. The CDR3 loop spans 15 amino acids. V was pared by 1 base and J by 2 bases, with 11 bases between. CDR3 loop: CASSLVGGTNTEAFF. DNA of the CDR3: TGTGCCAGCAGCTTAGTTGGGGGCACTAACACTGAAGCTTTCTTT.

This chain links TRBV28 with TRBJ2-1, with D unresolved. The CDR3 runs 15 residues. The V gene lost 4 bases and the J gene lost 5 bases, with 15 bases spanning the gap. Per germline, CDR1 MDHEN and CDR2 SYDVKM. CDR3 nucleotide sequence: TGTGCCAGCAGTTCTCAGCGACGCGTCCACAATGAGCAGTTCTTC. It translates to CASSSQRRVHNEQFF.

The rearrangement uses TRBV28 and TRBJ1-2; 9 positions match TRBD1. Per the germline V gene, CDR1 is MDHEN and CDR2 is SYDVKM. CDR3 length equals 19 residues. The trim removed 7 bases at V and 9 bases at J, leaving 27 bases unmatched. The CDR3 protein is CASMGNLGTGTGTVRSYTF. DNA for the CDR3: TGTGCCAGCATGGGCAACCTAGGGACAGGGACCGGGACGGTCAGGAGCTACACCTTC.

The CDR3 DNA is TGTGCCTGGGCGACAGGGGAGGATTCACCCCTCCACTTT. Translating gives CAWATGEDSPLHF. The chain joins TRBV30 to TRBJ1-6; 8 bases match TRBD1. J lost 8 bases, V lost 5 bases, and 5 bases had no gene match. Germline CDR1 GTSNPN, CDR2 SVGIG (reference sequence). This CDR3 spans 13 amino acids.

This rearrangement joins TRBV5-1 to TRBJ2-7; 8 positions match TRBD2. This CDR3 spans 15 amino acids. Germline V lookup: CDR1 SGHRS, CDR2 YFSETQ. V was pared by 3 bases and J by 0 bases, with 5 bases of the junction left unmatched. The CDR3 loop reads CASSSGAGGSYEQYF. The CDR3 DNA sequence: TGCGCCAGCAGCTCCGGGGCGGGAGGCTCCTACGAGCAGTACTTC.

J is TRBJ1-3 and V is TRBV28; no firm D call. Trimming pared 6 bases from V and 4 bases from J, leaving 10 bases between. Germline V gene sequence: CDR1 MDHEN, CDR2 SYDVKM. The CDR3 loop spans 13 amino acids. DNA for the CDR3: TGTGCCAGCAGCCTAATCGTCGGAAACACCATATATTTT. Translated, it gives CASSLIVGNTIYF.

Turning to this clone: The sample holds other DNA sequences that translate to the same CDR3. The V and J genes are TRBV29-1 and TRBJ1-3; tentative D call: TRBD1 (6 bases). The CDR3 is made up of 13 amino acids. With 4 bases removed from V and 4 bases from J, the gap between germline ends came to 11 bases. CDR1 and CDR2 (germline): SQVTM, ANQGSEA. As DNA, the CDR3 is TGCAGCGTTGGGGGGGGCTCGGGAAACACCATATATTTT. Its protein is CSVGGGSGNTIYF.

The V call is TRBV18, the J call TRBJ1-1; tentatively, D is TRBD1 (5 bases). With 0 bases removed from V and 5 bases from J, the gap between germline ends came to 10 bases. CDR3 length: 14 residues. Germline CDR1 reads KGHSH; CDR2 reads LQKENI. The CDR3 loop reads CASSPPMKGTEAFF. CDR3 nucleotide sequence: TGTGCCAGCTCACCACCCATGAAGGGGACTGAAGCTTTCTTT.

V is TRBV6-2 or TRBV6-3 and J is TRBJ2-1; TRBD2 matches 8 bases. With V trimmed by 4 bases and J by 9 bases, 11 bases remained unmatched. Looked up from germline, CDR1 is MNHEY and CDR2 is SVGEGT. There are 15 residues in the CDR3. The DNA for the CDR3 is TGTGCCAGCAGTTTTCCCAGCGGGAGTGGTAGTGAGCAGTTCTTC. Amino acids: CASSFPSGSGSEQFF.